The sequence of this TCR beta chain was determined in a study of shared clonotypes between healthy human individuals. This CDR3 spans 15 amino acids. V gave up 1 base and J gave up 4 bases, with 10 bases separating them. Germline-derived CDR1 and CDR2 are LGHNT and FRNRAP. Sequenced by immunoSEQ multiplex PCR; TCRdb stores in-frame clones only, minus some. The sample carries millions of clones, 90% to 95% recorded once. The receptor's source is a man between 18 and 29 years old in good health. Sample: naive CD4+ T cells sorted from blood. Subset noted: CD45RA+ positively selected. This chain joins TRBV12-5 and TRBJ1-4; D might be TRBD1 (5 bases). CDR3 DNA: TGTGCTAGTGGTTTGGCCCAGGGAAATAATGAAAAACTGTTTTTT. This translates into CASGLAQGNNEKLFF.